Listed below are T cell receptor beta chains from one sample, sequenced in a study of T-cell memory formation after mild COVID-19. TCRdb re-derived calls from the 5' RACE reads in MiXCR, one entry per CDR3 protein. The table lists 300,000 or so distinct CDR3 sequences, roughly 15% of them singletons. The specimen was PBMCs or a T cell subset sorted from them (not recorded which). These TCRs come from a young man who had mild COVID-19 (a few samples of this study predate the infection). Cell type and time point are not known. The conserved cysteine and the conserved F or W are not part of the CDR3 here. Only part of the rows carry a size: once, few, many, or a class if the clone is expanded.

clone_size j_call v_call cdr3_aa
NA TRBJ2-3 TRBV20-1 SARDLGITDTQY
NA TRBJ1-2 TRBV12-3/TRBV12-4 ASSPPFTGKWGYT
NA TRBJ1-5 TRBV7-2 ASSWSSGSNQPQH
NA TRBJ1-1 TRBV20-1 SARVSLVANTEAF
NA TRBJ2-3 TRBV6-2/TRBV6-3 ASSYGPFDTQY
NA TRBJ1-4 TRBV4-2 ASSQGGNWEGEKLF
many TRBJ1-6 TRBV5-1 ASSSGTANSPLH
few TRBJ2-3 TRBV7-9 ASSRDTQY
few TRBJ1-4 TRBV7-9 ASSRGGWEKLF
many TRBJ2-1 TRBV7-9 ASSFSQGLSIEQF
NA TRBJ2-3 TRBV9 ASSVNSGGSTDTQY
many TRBJ2-5 TRBV5-1 ASSFLPGGIMKTQY
few TRBJ1-1 TRBV12-3/TRBV12-4 ASSHRDTSFHTNTEAF
few TRBJ2-2 TRBV3-1 ASSQPRGGLSGELF
NA TRBJ2-3 TRBV7-8 ASSELGASDTQY
many TRBJ2-2 TRBV6-5 ASSTRGGGELF
few TRBJ1-1 TRBV5-1 ASRSSGTGSFMNTEAF
NA TRBJ2-3 TRBV4-3 ASSQVWGGAIDTQY
NA TRBJ1-6 TRBV5-1 ASSLVGAPRILHSPLH
many TRBJ1-1 TRBV6-5 ASSQGPIEAF
NA TRBJ2-2 TRBV7-3 ASRPLAGDTGELF
NA TRBJ2-2 TRBV12-3/TRBV12-4 ASSVAGGPGELF